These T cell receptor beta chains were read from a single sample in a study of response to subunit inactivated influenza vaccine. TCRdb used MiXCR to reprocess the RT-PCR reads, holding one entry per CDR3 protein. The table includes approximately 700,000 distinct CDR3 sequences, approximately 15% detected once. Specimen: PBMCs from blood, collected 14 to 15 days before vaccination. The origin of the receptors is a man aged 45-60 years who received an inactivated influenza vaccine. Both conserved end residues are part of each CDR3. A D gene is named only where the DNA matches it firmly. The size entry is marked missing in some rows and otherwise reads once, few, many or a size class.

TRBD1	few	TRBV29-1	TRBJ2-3	TGCAGCGTTGCAGGGGGCAGGGATACGCAGTATTTT	CSVAGGRDTQYF
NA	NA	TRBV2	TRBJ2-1	TGTGCCAGCAGTGAGAGACAGGTCTACAATGAGCAGTTCTTC	CASSERQVYNEQFF
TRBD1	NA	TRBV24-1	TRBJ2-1	TGTGCCACCAGTGAGACCGGGACAGGGAACTACAATGAGCAGTTCTTC	CATSETGTGNYNEQFF
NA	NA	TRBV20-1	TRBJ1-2	TGCAGTGCTAGCCGAACGGTCGGGGGCTACACCTTC	CSASRTVGGYTF
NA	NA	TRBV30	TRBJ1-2	TGTGCCTGGAGGAAGCGGTCCAGGAACTATGGCTACACCTTC	CAWRKRSRNYGYTF
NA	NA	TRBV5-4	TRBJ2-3	TGTGCCAGCAAAGCTTGGTCGGAGGGCAGCACAGATACGCAGTATTTT	CASKAWSEGSTDTQYF
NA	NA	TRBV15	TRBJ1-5	TGTGCCACCAGCAGAGAGGGGAATCAGCCCCAGCATTTT	CATSREGNQPQHF
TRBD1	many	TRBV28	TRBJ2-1	TGTGCCAGCAGCCCCGGGACAGGGAACTACAATGAGCAGTTCTTC	CASSPGTGNYNEQFF
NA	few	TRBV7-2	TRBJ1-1	TGTGCCAGCAGCTTAAATACCGGACAGCTTGAAGCTTTCTTT	CASSLNTGQLEAFF
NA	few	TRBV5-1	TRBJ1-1	TGCGCCAGCAGCTTGGAAGTTCGAGCTGAAGCTTTCTTT	CASSLEVRAEAFF
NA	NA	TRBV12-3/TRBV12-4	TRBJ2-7	TGTGCCAGCAGTCCCGGACTGATCAGGAACGGCTACGAGCAGTACTTC	CASSPGLIRNGYEQYF
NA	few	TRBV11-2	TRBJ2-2	TGTGCCAGCAGCTTAGACCGGACACAGGTCTCGACGGGGGAGCTGTTTTTT	CASSLDRTQVSTGELFF
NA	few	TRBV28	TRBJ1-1	TGTGCCAGCAGTCGTGTCCAGGTTGAAGAGGACACTGAAGCTTTCTTT	CASSRVQVEEDTEAFF
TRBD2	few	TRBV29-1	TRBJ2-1	TGCAGCGTTGGGGCGGGACTAGCGGGAGGGAATGAGCAGTTCTTC	CSVGAGLAGGNEQFF
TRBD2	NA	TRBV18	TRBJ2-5	TGTGCCAGCTCACCCATTAGCGGGAGCCCCAGAGAGACCCAGTACTTC	CASSPISGSPRETQYF
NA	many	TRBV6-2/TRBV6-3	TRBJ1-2	TGTGCCAGCAGTTACTCGTCTCGGGTCTATGGCTACACCTTC	CASSYSSRVYGYTF
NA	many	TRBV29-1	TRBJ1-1	TGCAGCGTTGGACAACAGAACACTGAAGCTTTCTTT	CSVGQQNTEAFF
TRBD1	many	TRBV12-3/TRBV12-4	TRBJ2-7	TGTGCCAGCAGTCAAGGGACAGGGGGAGGCTACGAGCAGTACTTC	CASSQGTGGGYEQYF
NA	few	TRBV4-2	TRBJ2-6	TGTGCCAGCAGCCAATCGGTAAGCTCTGGGGCCAACGTCCTGACTTTC	CASSQSVSSGANVLTF
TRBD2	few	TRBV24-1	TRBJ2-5	TGTGCCACCAGTGGGCCCTCCCGCGGGGGGGAGACCCAGTACTTC	CATSGPSRGGETQYF
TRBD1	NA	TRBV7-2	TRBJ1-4	TGTGCCAGCAGCTCCCAACCGGGACAGGGTGAAAAACTGTTTTTT	CASSSQPGQGEKLFF
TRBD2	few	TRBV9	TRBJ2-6	TGTGCCAGCAGCGTCCGGGGGGGTCAGAATCCTTACTCTGGGGCCAACGTCCTGACTTTC	CASSVRGGQNPYSGANVLTF
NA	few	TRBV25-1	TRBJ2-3	TGTGCCAGCAGTGAATTTGAGGGGGTCGTGGGAGATACGCAGTATTTT	CASSEFEGVVGDTQYF
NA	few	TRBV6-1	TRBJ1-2	TGTGCCAGCAGTGAAACCAGGGATCGCGGTTGGTCGACCCCTAACTATGGCTACACCTTC	CASSETRDRGWSTPNYGYTF
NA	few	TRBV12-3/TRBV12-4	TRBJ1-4	TGTGCCAGCAGTTTAAACAGGTTTAATGAAAAACTGTTTTTT	CASSLNRFNEKLFF
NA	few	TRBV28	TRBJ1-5	TGTGCCAGCGGGCGGGGCGATAGCAATCAGCCCCAGCATTTT	CASGRGDSNQPQHF
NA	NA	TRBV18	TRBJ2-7	TGTGCCAGCTCACCCGCTAGGGGCGAGCAGTACTTC	CASSPARGEQYF
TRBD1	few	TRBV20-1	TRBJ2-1	TGCAGTGCTAGGAAGACCGGGACAGCCTACAATGAGCAGTTCTTC	CSARKTGTAYNEQFF
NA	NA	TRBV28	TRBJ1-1	TGTGCCGTGGCTTCCATGAACACTGAAGCTTTCTTT	CAVASMNTEAFF